The clone carrying this T cell receptor beta chain appeared once. The table came from immunoSEQ multiplex PCR; TCRdb's copy has only in-frame clones and leaves some out. The sample holds 360,000 or so clones; under 90% are singletons and the top ten take less than 2%. The data derive from a study of blood T cell repertoires in COVID-19. Across the study: There were acute and convalescent COVID-19 samples, and they came from the United States, Italy and Spain.

Everyone who took part was about 18 to 89 years old, and they came from over 20 US areas. Participants' reported clinical history set cohort assignment. Cohort 3 donors counted as recovered after two negative PCRs, clearance, or resolved symptoms. Source material: PBMCs or T cells enriched from blood (not recorded which). This receptor was obtained from a woman younger than 45 who had recovered from COVID-19.

Here the CDR3 reads CASSELDRGWTQYF. As DNA, the CDR3 is TGTGCCAGCAGTGAGCTAGACAGGGGCTGGACGCAGTATTTT. The V and J genes are TRBV6-1 and TRBJ2-3, with 8 bases that match TRBD1. Germline V gene sequence: CDR1 MNHNS, CDR2 SASEGT. The CDR3 runs 14 residues. The J segment lost 9 bases and the V segment lost 3 bases, leaving 8 bases of the junction unmatched.